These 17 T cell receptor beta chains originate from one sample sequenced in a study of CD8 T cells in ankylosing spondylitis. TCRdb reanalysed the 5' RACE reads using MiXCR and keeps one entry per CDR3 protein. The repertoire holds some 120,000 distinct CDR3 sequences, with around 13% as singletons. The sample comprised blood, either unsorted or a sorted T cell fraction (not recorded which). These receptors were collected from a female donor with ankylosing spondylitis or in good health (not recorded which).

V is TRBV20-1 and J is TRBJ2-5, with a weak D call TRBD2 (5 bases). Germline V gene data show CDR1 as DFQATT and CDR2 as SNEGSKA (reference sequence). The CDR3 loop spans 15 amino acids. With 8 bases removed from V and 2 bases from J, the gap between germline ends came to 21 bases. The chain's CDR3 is CSTSKNPGNQETQYF. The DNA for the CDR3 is TGCAGTACATCTAAAAACCCCGGGAATCAAGAGACCCAGTACTTC.

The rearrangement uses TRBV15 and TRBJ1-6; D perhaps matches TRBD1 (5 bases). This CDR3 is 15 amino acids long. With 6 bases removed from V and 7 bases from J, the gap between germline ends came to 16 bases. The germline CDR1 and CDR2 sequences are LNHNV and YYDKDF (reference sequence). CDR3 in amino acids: CATRIIGEGNSPLHF. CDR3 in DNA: TGTGCCACCAGGATAATAGGGGAAGGGAATTCACCCCTCCACTTT. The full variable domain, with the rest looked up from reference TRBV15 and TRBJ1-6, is DAMVIQNPRYQVTQFGKPVTLSCSQTLNHNVMYWYQQKSSQAPKLLFHYYDKDFNNEADTPDNFQSRRPNTSFCFLDIRSPGLGDTAMYLCATRIIGEGNSPLHFGNGTRLTVT.

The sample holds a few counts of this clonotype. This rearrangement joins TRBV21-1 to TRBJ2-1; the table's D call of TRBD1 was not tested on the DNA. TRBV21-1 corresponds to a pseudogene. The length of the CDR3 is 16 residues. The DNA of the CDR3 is TGTGCCAGCACCCCGAGGGGCGGGAGGGCCTACAATGAGCAGTTCTTC. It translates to CASTPRGGRAYNEQFF.

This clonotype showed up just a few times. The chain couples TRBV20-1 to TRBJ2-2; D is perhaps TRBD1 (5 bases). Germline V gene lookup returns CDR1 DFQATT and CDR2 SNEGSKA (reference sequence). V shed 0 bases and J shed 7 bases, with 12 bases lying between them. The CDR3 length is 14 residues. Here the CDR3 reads CSAREGLNHGELFF. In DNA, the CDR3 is TGCAGTGCTAGAGAGGGGCTTAACCACGGGGAGCTGTTTTTT.

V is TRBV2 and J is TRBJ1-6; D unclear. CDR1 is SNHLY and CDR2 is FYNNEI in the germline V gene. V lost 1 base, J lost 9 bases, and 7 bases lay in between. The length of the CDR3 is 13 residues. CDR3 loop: CASSEDNSSPLHF. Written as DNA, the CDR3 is TGTGCCAGCAGTGAAGACAACAGTTCACCCCTCCACTTT.

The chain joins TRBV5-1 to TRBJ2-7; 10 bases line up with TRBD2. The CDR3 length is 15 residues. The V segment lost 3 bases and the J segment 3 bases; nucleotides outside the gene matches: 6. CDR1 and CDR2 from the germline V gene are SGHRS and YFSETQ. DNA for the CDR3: TGCGCCAGCAGCTCGCGGGCTAGCGGGAGCTACGAGCAGTACTTC. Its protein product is CASSSRASGSYEQYF.

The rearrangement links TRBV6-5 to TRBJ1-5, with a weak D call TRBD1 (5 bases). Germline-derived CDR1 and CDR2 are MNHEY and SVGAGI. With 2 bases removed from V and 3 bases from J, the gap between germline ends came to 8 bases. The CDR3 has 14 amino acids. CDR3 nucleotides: TGTGCCAGCAGTTACCTAGGGGACAATCAGCCCCAGCATTTT. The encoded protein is CASSYLGDNQPQHF.

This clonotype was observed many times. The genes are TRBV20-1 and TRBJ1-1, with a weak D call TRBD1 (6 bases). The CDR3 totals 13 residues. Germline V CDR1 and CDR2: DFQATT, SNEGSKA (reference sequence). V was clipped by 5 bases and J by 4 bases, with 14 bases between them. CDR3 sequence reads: CSALRRGGTEAFF. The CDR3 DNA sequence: TGCAGTGCTCTTCGAAGGGGGGGCACTGAAGCTTTCTTT.

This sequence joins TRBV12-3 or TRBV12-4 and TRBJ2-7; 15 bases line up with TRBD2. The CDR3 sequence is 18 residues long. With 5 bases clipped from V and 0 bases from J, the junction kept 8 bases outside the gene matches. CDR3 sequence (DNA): TGTGCCAGCAGTCGACTGGGACTAGCGGGGGGCATCTCCTACGAGCAGTACTTC. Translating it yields CASSRLGLAGGISYEQYF.

CDR3 in DNA: TGTGCCAGCAGCTTGGCCGGGAGCGATTTCTGGGCCAACGTCCTGACTTTC. Amino acid sequence: CASSLAGSDFWANVLTF. This sequence joins TRBV5-5 and TRBJ2-6; TRBD2 might be the D (6 bases). Germline CDR1 reads SGHKS; CDR2 reads YYEKEE (reference sequence). V lost 0 bases, J lost 5 bases, and 15 bases lay in between. CDR3 size: 17 residues. The full variable domain, completed using reference TRBV5-5 and TRBJ2-6, is DAGVTQSPTHLIKTRGQQVTLRCSPISGHKSVSWYQQVLGQGPQFIFQYYEKEERGRGNFPDRFSARQFPNYSSELNVNALLLGDSALYLCASSLAGSDFWANVLTFGAGSRLTVL.

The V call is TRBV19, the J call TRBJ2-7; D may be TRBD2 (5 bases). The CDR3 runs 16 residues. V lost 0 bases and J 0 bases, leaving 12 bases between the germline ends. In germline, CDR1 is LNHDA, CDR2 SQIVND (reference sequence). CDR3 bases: TGTGCCAGTAGTATAGAGAGGACTTCCCACTCCTACGAGCAGTACTTC. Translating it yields CASSIERTSHSYEQYF.

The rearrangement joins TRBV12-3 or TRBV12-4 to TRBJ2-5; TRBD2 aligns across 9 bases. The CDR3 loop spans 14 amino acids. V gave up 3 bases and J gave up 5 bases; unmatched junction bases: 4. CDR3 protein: CASSLAGGSETQYF. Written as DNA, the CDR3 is TGTGCCAGCAGTTTGGCGGGGGGGTCTGAGACCCAGTACTTC.

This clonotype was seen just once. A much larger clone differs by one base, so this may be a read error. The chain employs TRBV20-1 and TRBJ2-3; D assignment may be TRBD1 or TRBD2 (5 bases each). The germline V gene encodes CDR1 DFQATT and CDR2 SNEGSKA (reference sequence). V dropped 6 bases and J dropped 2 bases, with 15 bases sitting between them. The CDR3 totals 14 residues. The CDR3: CSATPLGTTDTQYF. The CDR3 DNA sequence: TGCAGTGCCACTCCCCTGGGGACCACAGATACGCAGTATTTT.

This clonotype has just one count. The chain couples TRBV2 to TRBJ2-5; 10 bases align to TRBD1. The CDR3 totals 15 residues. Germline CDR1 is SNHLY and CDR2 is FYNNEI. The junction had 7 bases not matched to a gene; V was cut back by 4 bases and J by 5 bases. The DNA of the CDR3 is TGTGCCAGCAGTGCCGACAGGGGGCTAAGTGAGACCCAGTACTTC. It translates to CASSADRGLSETQYF.

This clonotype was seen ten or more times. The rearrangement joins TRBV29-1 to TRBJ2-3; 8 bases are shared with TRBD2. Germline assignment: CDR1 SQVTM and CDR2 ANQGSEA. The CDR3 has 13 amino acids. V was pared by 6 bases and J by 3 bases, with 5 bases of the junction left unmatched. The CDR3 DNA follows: TGCAGCGTAGCGGGGGTTTTAACAGATACGCAGTATTTT. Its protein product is CSVAGVLTDTQYF.

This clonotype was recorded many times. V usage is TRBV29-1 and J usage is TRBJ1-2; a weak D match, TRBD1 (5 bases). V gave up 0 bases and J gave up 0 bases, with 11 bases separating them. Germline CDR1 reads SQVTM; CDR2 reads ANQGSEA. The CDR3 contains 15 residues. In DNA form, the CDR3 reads TGCAGCGTTGAAGATCCCAGGGTAGCTAACTATGGCTACACCTTC. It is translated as CSVEDPRVANYGYTF.

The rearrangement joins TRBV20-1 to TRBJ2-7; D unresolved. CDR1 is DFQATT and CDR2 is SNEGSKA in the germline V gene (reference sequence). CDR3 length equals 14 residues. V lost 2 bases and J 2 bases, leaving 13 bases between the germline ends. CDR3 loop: CSARYSTNTYEQYF. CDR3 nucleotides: TGCAGTGCTAGATATTCAACCAACACCTACGAGCAGTACTTC.